These 20 T cell receptor beta chains were sequenced from one sample in a study of blood T cells in healthy people across ages. The authors ran a second PCR of 7 to 11 cycles using a sample-barcoded 5' primer and a J-beta primer mix. Each CDR3 protein gets one entry after TCRdb re-called the 5' RACE reads with MiXCR. The data contain roughly 1,800,000 distinct CDR3 sequences, less than 50% of them singletons. Sequenced: blood. The source of these receptors is a woman aged 40 to 50 in good health.

V usage is TRBV19 and J usage is TRBJ2-5; possible D gene TRBD2, 6 bases. The length of the CDR3 is 14 residues. Looked up from germline, CDR1 is LNHDA and CDR2 is SQIVND (reference sequence). V was cut by 3 bases and J by 1 base, with 9 bases left in between. The CDR3 nucleotides read TGTGCCAGTAGTATGGGCGGGGCCCAAGAGACCCAGTACTTC. Encoded protein: CASSMGGAQETQYF.

This chain joins TRBV7-9 and TRBJ2-3, with D possibly matching TRBD1 (5 bases). Trimming removed 5 bases from V and 8 bases from J, with 32 bases in between. Germline V gene data show CDR1 as SEHNR and CDR2 as FQNEAQ (reference sequence). This CDR3 spans 19 amino acids. DNA of the CDR3: TGTGCCAGCAGCACCATAGCAAGAGGCTCAGGGTCGGGTATAGGTACGCAGTATTTT. It is translated as CASSTIARGSGSGIGTQYF.

In regard to this clonotype: A read error may produce the germline difference seen at one junction end. Here the CDR3 DNA reads TGCACCAGCAGCCCAGGGATCCGTAATTCACCCCTCCACTTT. Translating it yields CTSSPGIRNSPLHF. V gene TRBV4-3 combines with J gene TRBJ1-6; D is perhaps TRBD1 (5 bases). The germline gives CDR1 LGHNA, CDR2 YSLEER. CDR3 length equals 14 residues.

V usage is TRBV24-1 and J usage is TRBJ1-2; TRBD1 matches at 7 bases. CDR1 and CDR2 (germline): KGHDR, SFDVKD. V was pared by 7 bases and J by 5 bases, with 6 bases of the junction left unmatched. This CDR3 region has 13 residues. CDR3: CATSKDRSYGYTF. CDR3 sequence (DNA): TGTGCCACCAGCAAGGACAGGTCATATGGCTACACCTTC.

This clonotype has just a few counts. V usage is TRBV20-1 and J usage is TRBJ2-1; D is perhaps TRBD2 (5 bases). V shed 3 bases and J shed 4 bases, with 16 bases lying between them. The CDR3 has 15 amino acids. Looked up from germline, CDR1 is DFQATT and CDR2 is SNEGSKA (reference sequence). The CDR3 sequence is CSASGNGNGYNEQFF. The CDR3, as DNA: TGCAGTGCTAGCGGCAACGGGAACGGGTACAATGAGCAGTTCTTC.

The chain has TRBV11-2 and TRBJ2-1; 11 positions match TRBD1. J gave up 7 bases and V 1 base, and 3 bases lay outside the gene matches. The germline V gene has CDR1 SGHAT and CDR2 FQNNGV. The CDR3 extends over 15 amino acids. The CDR3 nucleotides read TGTGCCAGCAGCTTAGGGGACAGGGGGGATAATGAGCAGTTCTTC. Protein product: CASSLGDRGDNEQFF.

The CDR3 sequence is CASSKGGVGFYEQYF. The CDR3 coding sequence is TGTGCCAGCAGCAAAGGAGGGGTGGGGTTCTACGAGCAGTACTTC. V gene TRBV21-1 combines with J gene TRBJ2-5; the D call of TRBD1 is as the table states it, not checked on the DNA. The end of the DNA aligns better with TRBJ2-7, so the J call may be wrong. TRBV21-1 is tagged as a pseudogene. The CDR3 contains 15 residues.

This clonotype occurred a few times. V usage is TRBV12-3 or TRBV12-4 and J usage is TRBJ2-6; TRBD1 might be the D (6 bases). The V gene lost 5 bases and the J gene lost 0 bases, with 23 bases spanning the gap. The CDR3 length is 20 residues. The CDR3 nucleotides read TGTGCCAGCAGTGATTGGGACACCCTTTTTTTCAACTCTGGGGCCAACGTCCTGACTTTC. This sequence encodes CASSDWDTLFFNSGANVLTF.

V is TRBV20-1 and J is TRBJ2-4; perhaps TRBD1 as D (5 bases). The CDR3 extends over 15 amino acids. V was trimmed by 1 base and J by 13 bases, leaving 23 bases between them. Germline V gives CDR1 DFQATT, CDR2 SNEGSKA (reference sequence). CDR3: CSARGGQGAAIGQYF. As DNA, the CDR3 is TGCAGTGCTAGAGGGGGCCAGGGTGCAGCTATCGGGCAGTACTTC.

This clonotype was seen a single time. The V and J genes are TRBV4-3 and TRBJ2-5, with D maybe TRBD1 (5 bases). Germline lookup yields CDR1 LGHNA and CDR2 YSLEER. Trimming took 4 bases from V and 2 from J, leaving 14 bases between them. The CDR3 has 15 residues. The CDR3 region is CASSPATAIQETQYF. CDR3 DNA sequence: TGCGCCAGCAGCCCTGCGACAGCGATTCAAGAGACCCAGTACTTC.

The CDR3 DNA follows: TGTGCCAGCAGCTTCGAGGGCCCCTACAATGAGCAGTTCTTC. Protein product: CASSFEGPYNEQFF. This chain uses TRBV7-9 with TRBJ2-1; a weak D match, TRBD2 (5 bases). CDR1 and CDR2 from the germline V gene are SEHNR and FQNEAQ (reference sequence). This CDR3 is 14 amino acids long. Trimming cost V 3 bases and J 2 bases, with 8 bases left between them.

The chain employs TRBV10-1 and TRBJ2-5; either TRBD1 or TRBD2 may supply D (5 bases each). From germline, CDR1 is WNHNN and CDR2 SYGVQD (reference sequence). The CDR3 covers 12 residues. The CDR3 coding sequence is TGCGTTCCCCGAGGGGTCGGGGAGACCCAGTACTTC. Amino acids: CVPRGVGETQYF.

The chain has TRBV28 and TRBJ1-2, with D possibly TRBD1 on 6 matching bases. V was pared by 5 bases and J by 7 bases, with 14 bases between. The CDR3 length is 13 residues. Germline V gives CDR1 MDHEN, CDR2 SYDVKM. The CDR3 reads CASSAGVPCGYTF. The CDR3, as DNA: TGTGCCAGCAGTGCAGGGGTACCCTGTGGCTACACCTTC.

This clonotype was seen once. The chain uses TRBV6-2 or TRBV6-3 and TRBJ2-5; 8 bases line up with TRBD1. The germline V gene encodes CDR1 MNHEY and CDR2 SVGEGT. This CDR3 region has 16 residues. After removal of 5 bases from V and 2 bases from J, the junction contained 10 bases not matched to a gene. The CDR3: CASSHPRQGTQETQYF. CDR3 nucleotide sequence: TGTGCCAGCAGTCACCCTAGACAGGGGACACAAGAGACCCAGTACTTC.

This clonotype showed up just once. V is TRBV18 and J is TRBJ1-2; a weak D match, TRBD1 (5 bases). Trimming took off 3 bases at V and 0 bases at J, with 20 bases between the two ends. Germline CDR1 is KGHSH and CDR2 is LQKENI. This CDR3 spans 18 amino acids. CDR3 nucleotide sequence: TGTGCCAGCTCACCGAAGACAGCCGCCGGCCTCTCTAACTATGGCTACACCTTC. The encoded protein is CASSPKTAAGLSNYGYTF. Variable domain in full (rest from reference TRBV18 and TRBJ1-2): NAGVMQNPRHLVRRRGQEARLRCSPMKGHSHVYWYRQLPEEGLKFMVYLQKENIIDESGMPKERFSAEFPKEGPSILRIQQVVRGDSAAYFCASSPKTAAGLSNYGYTFGSGTRLTVV.

On this clonotype: An end of the junction does not agree with germline; a read error may underlie this. For the CDR3, the DNA is TGTACCAGCAGTCCATCAGGGGGGGGCGCGGTAGATACGCAGTATTTT. Protein product: CTSSPSGGGAVDTQYF. This chain joins TRBV6-1 and TRBJ2-3; possibly TRBD1 or TRBD2 for D (7 bases each). Germline loops: CDR1 MNHNS, CDR2 SASEGT. This CDR3 is 16 amino acids long.

The V gene is TRBV7-2, the J gene TRBJ2-7; 11 nucleotides agree with TRBD2. There are 17 residues in the CDR3. The ends lost 7 bases at V and 1 base at J; junction bases unmatched: 12. The germline V gene has CDR1 SGHTA and CDR2 FQGNSA. CDR3 sequence (DNA): TGTGCCAGCACCTCAGGGGGGCTAGCGGGGGGTTCCTACGAGCAGTACTTC. Its translation is CASTSGGLAGGSYEQYF.

The V gene is TRBV6-5, the J gene TRBJ1-5; D gene uncertain. Trimming took off 0 bases at V and 5 bases at J, with 5 bases between the two ends. This CDR3 spans 13 amino acids. Germline-derived CDR1 and CDR2 are MNHEY and SVGAGI. CDR3 sequence reads: CASSYSTHQPQHF. Written as DNA, the CDR3 is TGTGCCAGCAGTTACTCGACACATCAGCCCCAGCATTTT.

The CDR3 DNA reads TGTGCCAGCAGCCACGCGGACGACAGAACCTACAATGAGCAGTTCTTC. It encodes CASSHADDRTYNEQFF. The rearrangement joins TRBV4-2 to TRBJ2-1; D might be TRBD1 (5 bases). The CDR3 runs to 16 residues. CDR1 is LGHNA and CDR2 is YNFKEQ in the germline V gene. Trimming left V 3 bases short and J 2 bases short, with 14 bases between.

This sequence joins TRBV20-1 and TRBJ2-1; unclear D gene. There are 11 residues in the CDR3. The V gene's germline CDR1 is DFQATT and CDR2 SNEGSKA (reference sequence). V was shortened by 3 bases and J by 3 bases, with 3 bases between the two germline ends. The CDR3 DNA reads as TGCAGTGCTAGTTTCTACAATGAGCAGTTCTTC. Residues: CSASFYNEQFF.